This paragraph reports one TCR beta chain. This sample is drawn from a study of neoadjuvant anti-PD-1 for oral cavity cancer. Stage II-IVA oral cavity squamous cell carcinoma was new and untreated by systemic or radiation therapy. Cohort: HPV-negative, locally advanced oral cavity squamous cell carcinoma patients. Blood cells were analyzed directly, without culture or expansion. Profiling relied on immunoSEQ multiplex PCR, and the TCRdb table lists in-frame clones only, not all of them. Of around 62,000 clones listed, 79% were seen once; the top ten hold approximately 2.4%. The CDR3 contains 13 residues. Trimming took 3 bases from V and 6 from J; bases not matched to a gene: 2. In germline, CDR1 is KGHSH, CDR2 LQKENI.

The source material was PBMCs, sampled before nivolumab (anti-PD-1) treatment. The chain recombines TRBV18 with TRBJ2-5; the match to TRBD1 covers 9 bases. The clonotype was recovered from a person between 35 and 79 years old with oral cavity squamous cell carcinoma. CDR3 in DNA: TGTGCCAGCTCACCTGGGACAGGGAAGACCCAGTACTTC. This codes for CASSPGTGKTQYF. Full variable domain (rest looked up from reference TRBV18 and TRBJ2-5): NAGVMQNPRHLVRRRGQEARLRCSPMKGHSHVYWYRQLPEEGLKFMVYLQKENIIDESGMPKERFSAEFPKEGPSILRIQQVVRGDSAAYFCASSPGTGKTQYFGPGTRLLVL.